The entry below describes one TCR beta chain. The data originate from a study of T cell responses to AZD1222 COVID-19 vaccine. The CDR3 runs to 12 residues. V gave up 8 bases and J gave up 1 base, with 8 bases separating them. CDR1 MGHDK and CDR2 SYGVNS come from the germline V gene. TCRdb's copy holds only in-frame clones and misses some; the assay was immunoSEQ multiplex PCR. This table holds roughly 150,000 clones, over 90% found once. The receptor was derived from an adult in good health. The sequenced sample was peripheral blood, obtained on day 0 of AZD1222 vaccination. The rearrangement uses TRBV25-1 and TRBJ1-1, with D perhaps TRBD1 (5 bases). The CDR3 loop is CASADRNTEAFF. The CDR3 bases are TGTGCCAGCGCTGACAGGAACACTGAAGCTTTCTTT. Combining the CDR3 with reference TRBV25-1 and TRBJ1-1 gives the whole variable domain EADIYQTPRYLVIGTGKKITLECSQTMGHDKMYWYQQDPGMELHLIHYSYGVNSTEKGDLSSESTVSRIRTEHFPLTLESARPSHTSQYLCASADRNTEAFFGQGTRLTVV.